One sample yielded the 29 T cell receptor beta chains listed below, sequenced in a study of T cell repertoires in cytomegalovirus infection. TCRdb itself ran the reads through MiXCR, one entry per CDR3 protein. Of about 190,000 distinct CDR3 sequences listed, 28% were seen once; the top ten hold just over 30%. What was sequenced was PBMCs. Source of these receptors: a human donor in good health (CMV status not recorded). Some clones in this sample may be carry-over from other donors' samples.

This clonotype was counted a few times. The genes are TRBV12-3 or TRBV12-4 and TRBJ2-4, with D unclear. This CDR3 is built from 14 residues. V was trimmed by 3 bases and J by 0 bases, leaving 6 bases between them. Written as DNA, the CDR3 is TGTGCCAGCAGTTTCGGCCTAGCCAAAAACATTCAGTACTTC. It codes for CASSFGLAKNIQYF.

This clonotype was counted only a few times. V is TRBV12-3 or TRBV12-4 and J is TRBJ2-1, with D perhaps given as TRBD1 or TRBD2 (5 bases each). CDR3 size: 12 residues. Trimming removed 3 bases from V and 8 bases from J, with 8 bases in between. The CDR3 region is CASSFGGYEQFF. The CDR3 DNA is TGTGCCAGCAGTTTTGGGGGATATGAGCAGTTCTTC.

The chain carries TRBV7-2 and TRBJ2-1; D may match TRBD1 or TRBD2 (5 bases each). The CDR3 spans 13 residues. The germline gives CDR1 SGHTA, CDR2 FQGNSA. V gave up 1 base and J gave up 10 bases, with 11 bases separating them. CDR3 loop: CASSLGGDDEQFF. CDR3 DNA: TGTGCCAGCAGCTTAGGAGGGGATGACGAGCAGTTCTTC.

The chain joins TRBV6-2 or TRBV6-3 to TRBJ1-2, with 10 bases aligning to TRBD1. Germline loops: CDR1 MNHEY, CDR2 SVGEGT. Unmatched junction bases numbered 10, after V lost 6 bases and J lost 0 bases. CDR3 length: 17 residues. The CDR3, as DNA: TGTGCCAGCAGACTCGGGACAGGGGCAGCGTCTAACTATGGCTACACCTTC. It translates to CASRLGTGAASNYGYTF.

The chain combines TRBV5-1 with TRBJ1-1, with D maybe TRBD1 (5 bases). Trimming removed 4 bases at V and 4 bases at J, with 17 bases between. This CDR3 has 15 residues. CDR1 and CDR2 from the germline V gene are SGHRS and YFSETQ. The CDR3 nucleotides are TGCGCCAGCAGCCGAGGGGACTTGGGGCGCACTGAAGCTTTCTTT. As protein: CASSRGDLGRTEAFF.

The chain employs TRBV6-1 and TRBJ2-2, with D possibly being TRBD1 (6 bases). The V end lost 6 bases, the J end lost 1 base, and 15 bases lay between the germline ends. Germline lookup yields CDR1 MNHNS and CDR2 SASEGT. The CDR3 is 16 amino acids. CDR3 in DNA: TGTGCCAGCAGACTACAGGGCTCGCAGAACACCGGGGAGCTGTTTTTT. Translating gives CASRLQGSQNTGELFF.

This chain links TRBV7-9 with TRBJ2-7, with 8 positions matching TRBD1. This CDR3 region has 14 residues. Germline assignment: CDR1 SEHNR and CDR2 FQNEAQ (reference sequence). Trimming at V came to 4 bases and at J to 7 bases, leaving 9 bases not matched to a gene. CDR3 sequence: CASSSGTGDPEQYF. The CDR3 nucleotides read TGTGCCAGCAGCTCCGGGACAGGTGATCCAGAGCAGTACTTC. The full variable domain, with the rest looked up from reference TRBV7-9 and TRBJ2-7, is DTGVSQNPRHKITKRGQNVTFRCDPISEHNRLYWYRQTLGQGPEFLTYFQNEAQLEKSRLLSDRFSAERPKGSFSTLEIQRTEQGDSAMYLCASSSGTGDPEQYFGPGTRLTVT.

The sample holds a few counts of this clonotype. The chain uses TRBV11-3 and TRBJ1-6; unclear D gene. CDR1 is SGHNT, CDR2 YENEEA, per germline. V lost 3 bases and J lost 7, with 7 bases in between. The CDR3 contains 13 residues. CDR3 region: CASSLDQNSPLHF. Written as DNA, the CDR3 is TGTGCCAGCAGCTTGGACCAAAATTCACCCCTCCACTTT.

Ten or more counts support this clonotype. The chain employs TRBV19 and TRBJ1-1; 7 positions agree with TRBD1. The V segment lost 8 bases and the J segment 1 base; nucleotides outside the gene matches: 10. The CDR3 has 15 residues. Germline V gene sequence: CDR1 LNHDA, CDR2 SQIVND (reference sequence). In DNA form, the CDR3 reads TGTGCCAGTCGCCTCGACAGGGCAACGAACACTGAAGCTTTCTTT. Its protein is CASRLDRATNTEAFF.

This chain joins TRBV7-2 and TRBJ2-7; D not resolved. The V gene lost 1 base and the J gene lost 10 bases, with 14 bases spanning the gap. Germline CDR1 reads SGHTA; CDR2 reads FQGNSA. The CDR3 runs to 13 residues. CDR3 in amino acids: CASSLEIRPEQYF. The CDR3 DNA reads TGTGCCAGCAGCTTAGAGATCCGGCCAGAACAGTACTTC.

The sample holds a few counts of this clonotype. The chain carries TRBV7-3 and TRBJ1-1; D possibly corresponds to TRBD1 (6 bases). V was clipped by 5 bases and J by 2 bases, with 12 bases between them. Looked up from germline, CDR1 is SGHTA and CDR2 is FQGTGA. CDR3 length equals 14 residues. The CDR3 reads CASSRTATNTEAFF. CDR3 in DNA: TGTGCCAGCAGCCGGACAGCAACTAACACTGAAGCTTTCTTT. The full variable domain, completed using reference TRBV7-3 and TRBJ1-1, is GAGVSQTPSNKVTEKGKYVELRCDPISGHTALYWYRQSLGQGPEFLIYFQGTGAADDSGLPNDRFFAVRPEGSVSTLKIQRTERGDSAVYLCASSRTATNTEAFFGQGTRLTVV.

The genes are TRBV5-1 and TRBJ1-1; D perhaps matches TRBD1 (5 bases). Trimming stripped 4 bases from V and 6 bases from J, with 16 bases between. The germline gives CDR1 SGHRS, CDR2 YFSETQ. The CDR3 loop spans 14 amino acids. CDR3 sequence reads: CASSGQGITAEAFF. DNA of the CDR3: TGCGCCAGCAGCGGGCAGGGAATAACGGCTGAAGCTTTCTTT.

The chain joins TRBV10-3 to TRBJ2-1, with 12 bases lining up with TRBD2. The germline CDR1 and CDR2 sequences are ENHRY and SYGVKD. This CDR3 has 14 amino acids. With 10 bases clipped from V and 6 bases from J, the junction kept 7 bases outside the gene matches. The CDR3 bases are TGTGCCACAACAACTAGCGGGGGGTCCAATGAGCAGTTCTTC. Protein sequence: CATTTSGGSNEQFF.

V and J are TRBV6-6 and TRBJ1-4; maybe TRBD1 (6 bases). Germline loops: CDR1 MNHNY, CDR2 SVGAGI (reference sequence). The V and J ends lost 7 bases and 3 bases respectively, with 12 bases between them. The CDR3 has 14 amino acids. The CDR3 DNA follows: TGTGCCAGCACCGTTGGGGGCTCTAATGAAAAACTGTTTTTT. Its protein product is CASTVGGSNEKLFF.

This clonotype was seen repeatedly, ten times or more. The V and J genes are TRBV7-9 and TRBJ1-1; D not certain. Looked up from germline, CDR1 is SEHNR and CDR2 is FQNEAQ (reference sequence). Deletions cut 5 bases from V and 8 bases from J, with 18 bases between. The CDR3 totals 14 residues. The CDR3 is CASSPSGSLGEAFF. In nucleotides, the CDR3 is TGTGCCAGCAGCCCGTCGGGAAGCCTAGGAGAAGCTTTCTTT.

V gene TRBV3-1 combines with J gene TRBJ1-1; TRBD1 is a possible D gene (6 bases). The CDR3 is 14 residues long. Trimming took 6 bases from V and 1 from J, leaving 12 bases between them. CDR1 is LGHDT, CDR2 YNNKEL, per germline (reference sequence). Here the CDR3 reads CASSHGGQNTEAFF. Written as DNA, the CDR3 is TGTGCCAGCAGTCACGGGGGGCAGAACACTGAAGCTTTCTTT.

This clonotype was observed a handful of times. The chain joins TRBV7-8 to TRBJ1-1; possible D gene TRBD1, 6 bases. Trimming shortened V by 4 bases and J by 6 bases, and 15 bases separated the two germline ends. The CDR3 extends over 14 amino acids. CDR1 is SGHVS, CDR2 FQNEAQ, per germline. In DNA form, the CDR3 reads TGTGCCAGCAGCTCAACAGGGCTTTCGGCTGAAGCTTTCTTT. It specifies CASSSTGLSAEAFF.

The V call is TRBV11-3, the J call TRBJ2-5; D possibly uses TRBD1 or TRBD2 (5 bases each). The V end lost 5 bases, the J end lost 5 bases, and 12 bases lay between the germline ends. Germline CDR1 is SGHNT and CDR2 is YENEEA. This CDR3 is built from 13 residues. As DNA, the CDR3 is TGTGCCAGCAGCGTGGGACCAAGGGAGACCCAGTACTTC. It is translated as CASSVGPRETQYF. Full variable domain (rest looked up from reference TRBV11-3 and TRBJ2-5): EAGVVQSPRYKIIEKKQPVAFWCNPISGHNTLYWYLQNLGQGPELLIRYENEEAVDDSQLPKDRFSAERLKGVDSTLKIQPAELGDSAVYLCASSVGPRETQYFGPGTRLLVL.

The chain uses TRBV4-1 and TRBJ2-7; 7 bases agree with TRBD1. Unmatched junction bases numbered 4, after V lost 5 bases and J lost 0 bases. The CDR3 covers 14 residues. Germline CDR1 reads MGHRA; CDR2 reads YSYEKL. The CDR3 loop is CASSTRDSSYEQYF. As DNA, the CDR3 is TGCGCCAGCAGCACCCGGGACAGCTCCTACGAGCAGTACTTC.

The V and J genes are TRBV12-3 or TRBV12-4 and TRBJ1-2; D might be TRBD1 (5 bases). V was pared by 1 base and J by 8 bases, with 14 bases between. The CDR3 loop spans 14 amino acids. CDR3: CASSLVGRSGGYTF. CDR3 coding DNA: TGTGCCAGCAGTTTAGTGGGACGGTCTGGAGGCTACACCTTC.

In its sample, this clonotype was seen many times. The chain has TRBV2 and TRBJ1-5, with 8 bases that match TRBD1. Germline V gene data show CDR1 as SNHLY and CDR2 as FYNNEI. V was clipped by 6 bases and J by 6 bases; unmatched bases: 7. This CDR3 is built from 14 residues. The CDR3 loop is CASSQDRVAQPQHF. DNA of the CDR3: TGTGCCAGCAGCCAGGACAGGGTGGCTCAGCCCCAGCATTTT.

The chain recombines TRBV14 with TRBJ2-1; 9 bases line up with TRBD2. CDR1 is SGHDN, CDR2 FVKESK, per germline. Trimming at V came to 3 bases and at J to 3 bases, leaving 6 bases not matched to a gene. CDR3 length equals 16 residues. CDR3: CASSQGLAGYYNEQFF. The CDR3 DNA reads TGTGCCAGCAGCCAGGGGCTAGCGGGGTACTACAATGAGCAGTTCTTC.

The V gene is TRBV25-1, the J gene TRBJ1-1, with D unclear. The germline V and J ends were trimmed by 0 bases and 1 base, with 9 bases remaining between them. The germline V gene encodes CDR1 MGHDK and CDR2 SYGVNS. This CDR3 contains 15 residues. This CDR3 is CASSEYPATNTEAFF. The CDR3, as DNA: TGTGCCAGCAGTGAATACCCGGCGACGAACACTGAAGCTTTCTTT.

This clonotype was recorded a few times. The gene calls are TRBV2 and TRBJ1-5, with D possibly matching TRBD1 (6 bases). Trimming took off 4 bases at V and 4 bases at J, with 14 bases between the two ends. The CDR3 length is 15 residues. The V gene's germline CDR1 is SNHLY and CDR2 FYNNEI. The DNA of the CDR3 is TGTGCCAGCAGTGGGTGGCAGGGGAGAAATCAGCCCCAGCATTTT. Its protein is CASSGWQGRNQPQHF.

This clonotype was detected many times. The chain uses TRBV11-2 and TRBJ2-7, with D possibly being TRBD1 (6 bases). The CDR3 has 15 amino acids. Germline-derived CDR1 and CDR2 are SGHAT and FQNNGV. V dropped 6 bases and J dropped 2 bases, with 17 bases sitting between them. The CDR3 DNA reads TGTGCCAGCAGTCTGGGGGCCCCCGGCCCCTACGAGCAGTACTTC. This codes for CASSLGAPGPYEQYF. The complete variable domain, with remaining parts taken from reference TRBV11-2 and TRBJ2-7, reads EAGVAQSPRYKIIEKRQSVAFWCNPISGHATLYWYQQILGQGPKLLIQFQNNGVVDDSQLPKDRFSAERLKGVDSTLKIQPAKLEDSAVYLCASSLGAPGPYEQYFGPGTRLTVT.

This clonotype was detected ten times or more. The chain recombines TRBV7-2 with TRBJ2-5; 7 positions match TRBD1. This CDR3 has 13 residues. Per the germline V gene, CDR1 is SGHTA and CDR2 is FQGNSA. The trim removed 4 bases at V and 5 bases at J, leaving 4 bases unmatched. The CDR3 coding sequence is TGTGCCAGCAGCTATGGACAGGCGGAGACCCAGTACTTC. This codes for CASSYGQAETQYF.

The V and J genes are TRBV12-3 or TRBV12-4 and TRBJ1-5; TRBD1 agrees at 7 bases. The V gene end was trimmed by 4 bases and the J gene end by 0 bases; junction bases not matched to a gene: 3. The CDR3 runs 15 residues. The CDR3 protein is CASSYQGVSNQPQHF. The CDR3 DNA sequence: TGTGCCAGCAGTTACCAGGGGGTTAGCAATCAGCCCCAGCATTTT.

This clonotype was recorded many times. The chain employs TRBV6-5 and TRBJ2-7; 9 bases map to TRBD1. Germline CDR1 is MNHEY and CDR2 is SVGAGI. The CDR3 contains 16 residues. V shed 5 bases and J 5 bases; nucleotides not matched to a gene: 13. The CDR3 protein is CASSRQTGGYGNEQYF. The CDR3 DNA reads as TGTGCCAGCAGTAGGCAGACAGGGGGTTATGGGAACGAGCAGTACTTC.

The V gene is TRBV27, the J gene TRBJ2-1; 9 bases agree with TRBD1. Looked up from germline, CDR1 is MNHEY and CDR2 is SMNVEV (reference sequence). This CDR3 is built from 16 residues. Trimming removed 5 bases from V and 2 bases from J; junction bases left unmatched: 7. The CDR3 DNA follows: TGTGCCAGCAGTACCTTTCGGACAGGGGCCTACAATGAGCAGTTCTTC. This gives the protein CASSTFRTGAYNEQFF.